The present TCR beta chain was sequenced within a study of cytomegalovirus exposure and HLA in healthy donors. The CDR3 has 15 residues. Germline loops: CDR1 SGHVS, CDR2 FNYEAQ. Unmatched junction bases numbered 6, after V lost 2 bases and J lost 2 bases. The PCR used 60 Vbeta and 13 Jbeta primers. Libraries were prepared by immunoSEQ multiplex PCR; TCRdb keeps only in-frame clonotypes and omits some of them. The table lists some 170,000 clones, around 86% of them singletons. The receptor's source is a girl aged 2-15 years in good health and CMV-seropositive. The rearrangement links TRBV7-6 to TRBJ2-7; 7 bases map to TRBD1. The source material was PBMCs. DNA of the CDR3: TGTGCCAGCAGCTTAAGGCCTGACAGGGCCTACGAGCAGTACTTC. Encoded protein: CASSLRPDRAYEQYF.